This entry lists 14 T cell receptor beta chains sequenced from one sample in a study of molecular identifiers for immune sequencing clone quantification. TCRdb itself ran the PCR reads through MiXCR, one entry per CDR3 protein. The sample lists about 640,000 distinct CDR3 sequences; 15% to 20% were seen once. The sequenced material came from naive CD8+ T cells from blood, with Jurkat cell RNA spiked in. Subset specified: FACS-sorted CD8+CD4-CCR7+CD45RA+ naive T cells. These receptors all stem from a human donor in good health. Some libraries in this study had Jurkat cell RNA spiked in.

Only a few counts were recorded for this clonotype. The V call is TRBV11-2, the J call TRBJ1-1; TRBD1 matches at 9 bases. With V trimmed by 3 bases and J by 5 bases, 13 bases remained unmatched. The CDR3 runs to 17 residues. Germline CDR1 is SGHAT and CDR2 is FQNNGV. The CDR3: CASSLLGVWDRDTEAFF. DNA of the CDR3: TGTGCCAGCAGCTTGCTGGGAGTGTGGGACAGGGATACTGAAGCTTTCTTT.

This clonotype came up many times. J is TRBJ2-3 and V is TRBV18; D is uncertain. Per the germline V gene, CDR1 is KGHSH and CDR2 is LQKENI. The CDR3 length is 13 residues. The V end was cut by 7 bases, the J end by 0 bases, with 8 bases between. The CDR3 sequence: CASCEASTDTQYF. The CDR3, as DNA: TGTGCCAGCTGTGAAGCTAGCACAGATACGCAGTATTTT.

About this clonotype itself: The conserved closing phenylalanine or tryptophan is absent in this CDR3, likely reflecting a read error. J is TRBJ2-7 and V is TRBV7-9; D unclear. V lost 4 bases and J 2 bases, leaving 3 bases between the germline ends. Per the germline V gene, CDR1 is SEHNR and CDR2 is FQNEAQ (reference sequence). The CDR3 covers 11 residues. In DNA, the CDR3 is TGTGCCAGCAGCTCTACCTACGAGCAGTACCTC. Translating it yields CASSSTYEQYL.

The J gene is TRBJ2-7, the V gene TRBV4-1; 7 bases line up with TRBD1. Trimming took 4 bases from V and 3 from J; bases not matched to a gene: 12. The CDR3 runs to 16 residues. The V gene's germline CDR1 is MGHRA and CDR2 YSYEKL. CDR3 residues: CASSLTSDRAGYEQYF. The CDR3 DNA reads TGCGCCAGCAGCCTAACTTCTGACAGGGCAGGCTACGAGCAGTACTTC.

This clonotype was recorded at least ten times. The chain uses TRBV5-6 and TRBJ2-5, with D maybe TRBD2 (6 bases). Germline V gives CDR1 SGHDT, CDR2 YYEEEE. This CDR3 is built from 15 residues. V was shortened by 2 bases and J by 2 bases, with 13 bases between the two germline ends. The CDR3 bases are TGTGCCAGCAGCTTTGGGGGGACTCGACAAGAGACCCAGTACTTC. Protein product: CASSFGGTRQETQYF.

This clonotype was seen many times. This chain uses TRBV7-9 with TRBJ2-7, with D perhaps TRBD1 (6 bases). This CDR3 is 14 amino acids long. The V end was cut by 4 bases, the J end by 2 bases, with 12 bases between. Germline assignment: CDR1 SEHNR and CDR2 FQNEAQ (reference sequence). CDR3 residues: CASSSDRFAYEQYF. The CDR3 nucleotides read TGTGCCAGCAGCTCGGACAGATTTGCCTACGAGCAGTACTTC.

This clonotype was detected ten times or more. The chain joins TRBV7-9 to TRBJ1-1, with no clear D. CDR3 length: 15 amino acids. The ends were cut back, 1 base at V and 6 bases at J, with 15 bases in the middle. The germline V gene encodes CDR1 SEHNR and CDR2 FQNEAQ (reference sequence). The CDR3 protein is CASSLVPGSGAEAFF. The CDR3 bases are TGTGCCAGCAGCTTAGTCCCGGGAAGTGGCGCTGAAGCTTTCTTT. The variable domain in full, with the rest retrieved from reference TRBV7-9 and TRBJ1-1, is DTGVSQNPRHKITKRGQNVTFRCDPISEHNRLYWYRQTLGQGPEFLTYFQNEAQLEKSRLLSDRFSAERPKGSFSTLEIQRTEQGDSAMYLCASSLVPGSGAEAFFGQGTRLTVV.

CDR3: CASSLLYGTSGGGASTDTQYF. The DNA of the CDR3 is TGTGCCAGCAGCTTATTGTACGGGACTAGCGGGGGGGGGGCTAGCACAGATACGCAGTATTTT. The chain has TRBV7-2 and TRBJ2-3, with 16 nucleotides matching TRBD2. Germline V gene data show CDR1 as SGHTA and CDR2 as FQGNSA. V was clipped by 2 bases and J by 0 bases; unmatched bases: 11. This CDR3 is 21 amino acids long.

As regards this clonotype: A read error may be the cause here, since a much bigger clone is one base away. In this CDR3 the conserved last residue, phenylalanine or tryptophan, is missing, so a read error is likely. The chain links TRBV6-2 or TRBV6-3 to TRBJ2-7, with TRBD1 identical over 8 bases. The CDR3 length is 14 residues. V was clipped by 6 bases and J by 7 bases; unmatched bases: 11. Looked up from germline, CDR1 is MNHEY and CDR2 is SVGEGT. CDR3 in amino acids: CASSYRGDHWEQYI. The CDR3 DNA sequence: TGTGCCAGCAGCTACAGGGGGGACCACTGGGAGCAGTACATC.

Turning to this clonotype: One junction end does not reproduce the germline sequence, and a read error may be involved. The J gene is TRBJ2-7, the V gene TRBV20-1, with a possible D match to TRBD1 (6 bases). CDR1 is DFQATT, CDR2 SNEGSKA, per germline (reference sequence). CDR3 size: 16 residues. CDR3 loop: CSARRTTGQPTYERYF. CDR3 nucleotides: TGCAGTGCTAGACGAACAACGGGACAACCTACCTACGAGCGGTACTTC.

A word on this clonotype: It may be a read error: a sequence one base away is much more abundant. The CDR3 is CASGSQAYEQYF. CDR3 DNA: TGTGCCAGCGGTTCCCAAGCCTACGAGCAGTACTTC. The chain carries TRBV12-3 or TRBV12-4 and TRBJ2-7; D is ambiguous. There are 12 residues in the CDR3. With 8 bases removed from V and 2 bases from J, the gap between germline ends came to 10 bases.

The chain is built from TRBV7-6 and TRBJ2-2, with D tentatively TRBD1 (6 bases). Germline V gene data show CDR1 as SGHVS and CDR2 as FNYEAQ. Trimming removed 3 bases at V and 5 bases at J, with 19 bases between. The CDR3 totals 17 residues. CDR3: CASSFSAAGAETGELFF. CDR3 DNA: TGTGCCAGCAGCTTTTCTGCGGCAGGGGCAGAAACCGGGGAGCTGTTTTTT.

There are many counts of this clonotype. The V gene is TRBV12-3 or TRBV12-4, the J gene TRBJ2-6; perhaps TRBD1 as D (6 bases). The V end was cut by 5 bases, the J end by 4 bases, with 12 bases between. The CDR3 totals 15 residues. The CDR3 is CASSVTGSGANVLTF. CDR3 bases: TGTGCCAGCAGTGTAACAGGGTCCGGGGCCAACGTCCTGACTTTC.

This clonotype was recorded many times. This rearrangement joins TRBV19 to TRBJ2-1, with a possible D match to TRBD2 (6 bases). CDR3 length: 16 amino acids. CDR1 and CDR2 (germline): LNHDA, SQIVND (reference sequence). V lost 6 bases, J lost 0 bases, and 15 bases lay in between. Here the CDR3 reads CASSSDRGSSYNEQFF. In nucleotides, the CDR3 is TGTGCCAGTAGCAGCGATCGGGGGAGCTCCTACAATGAGCAGTTCTTC. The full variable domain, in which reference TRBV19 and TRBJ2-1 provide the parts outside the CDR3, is DGGITQSPKYLFRKEGQNVTLSCEQNLNHDAMYWYRQDPGQGLRLIYYSQIVNDFQKGDIAEGYSVSREKKESFPLTVTSAQKNPTAFYLCASSSDRGSSYNEQFFGPGTRLTVL.